This T cell receptor beta chain was identified during a study of cytomegalovirus exposure and HLA in healthy donors. Overall study: Genotyping showed roughly 76% of 350 to 400 donors falling in the Caucasian-associated ancestry cluster. General observations from the study: The only immune exposure information that was available was CMV serostatus.

Details on this clone: Its antigen is undetermined.

Researchers ran the PCR with 60 Vbeta and 13 Jbeta primers. The assay was immunoSEQ multiplex PCR, and TCRdb's table has in-frame clones only and misses some. The table includes roughly 170,000 clones, 75% to 90% detected once. This TCR was recovered from a man over 45 in good health and CMV-seronegative. The specimen was PBMCs.

CDR3 protein: CSVEGQGSYNEQFF. For the CDR3, the DNA is TGCAGCGTTGAAGGCCAGGGCTCCTACAATGAGCAGTTCTTC. The chain is built from TRBV29-1 and TRBJ2-1; the D gene is possibly TRBD1 (5 bases). This CDR3 has 14 amino acids. The germline gives CDR1 SQVTM, CDR2 ANQGSEA. V was trimmed by 1 base and J by 0 bases, leaving 7 bases between them.